Reported below is one T cell receptor (beta chain). The CDR3 loop spans 16 amino acids. Trimming removed 6 bases from V and 5 bases from J; junction bases left unmatched: 8. Germline values: CDR1 MDHEN, CDR2 SYDVKM. This sample was included in a study of T cell responses to AZD1222 COVID-19 vaccine. Some clones are missing from TCRdb's copy, which holds only in-frame ones; the method was immunoSEQ multiplex PCR. Of 73,000 or so clones listed, around 81% were seen once; the top ten hold 40% to 55%. This receptor was obtained from an adult who received the AZD1222 COVID-19 vaccine. The rearrangement links TRBV28 to TRBJ2-2; the match to TRBD2 covers 11 bases. Specimen: peripheral blood, collected 28 days after the second AZD1222 dose. For the CDR3, the DNA is TGTGCCAGCAGAATCACTAGCGGGAGCGGAACCGGGGAGCTGTTTTTT. Protein sequence: CASRITSGSGTGELFF.